This T cell receptor beta chain was captured in a study of blood T cell repertoires in COVID-19. About the research overall: T cells, B-cell-depleted T cells, or PBMCs supplied cDNA or gDNA.

J gave up 2 bases and V 4 bases, and 2 bases lay outside the gene matches. CDR3 size: 14 residues. CDR1 and CDR2 (germline): SGHRS, YFSETQ. Data came from immunoSEQ multiplex PCR; TCRdb stores just in-frame clones and leaves some out. This table holds 220,000 or so clones, approximately 84% found once. Input material: peripheral blood. The clonotype was recovered from a woman older than 75 with acute or convalescent COVID-19. The gene calls are TRBV5-1 and TRBJ2-3, with 9 bases aligning to TRBD1. The DNA for the CDR3 is TGCGCCAGCAGCCGGGACAGGGCCACAGATACGCAGTATTTT. Residues: CASSRDRATDTQYF.